The rows below give T cell receptor beta chains drawn from one sample of a study of CXCR3-negative and CXCR3-positive naive CD8 T cells. From its re-call of the 5' RACE reads, TCRdb lists each CDR3 protein once, without DNA. Here the sample table reports 6,000 to 8,500 distinct CDR3 sequences. Source material: naive CXCR3- CD8+ T cells from blood. Receptors were obtained from a human donor in good health. Some clones in this sample may be carry-over from other donors' samples. Each CDR3 is given with its conserved first and last residue. Only part of the rows carry a size: once, few, many, or a class if the clone is expanded.

clone_size j_call cdr3_length v_call cdr3_aa
. TRBJ1-1 13 TRBV18 CASSPQVNTEAFF
. TRBJ2-1 16 TRBV29-1 CSVEPTRQSSYNEQFF
medium-sized TRBJ1-2 14 TRBV29-1 CSVEDLQGLYGYTF
. TRBJ1-6 16 TRBV5-1 CASSLYPDSKNSPLHF
medium-sized TRBJ2-7 18 TRBV7-9 CASSGWTSGALSSYEQYF
medium-sized TRBJ2-2 17 TRBV5-5 CASSAGLAGANTGELFF
medium-sized TRBJ2-7 14 TRBV5-6 CASSLGQGFYEQYF
. TRBJ2-1 12 TRBV29-1 CSVDGGNNEQFF
medium-sized TRBJ2-1 14 TRBV20-1 CSARLTSGKGEQFF
. TRBJ1-1 16 TRBV5-1 CASSARPRDSIDEAFF
medium-sized TRBJ2-1 14 TRBV29-1 CSVHTGGAFNEQFF
. TRBJ2-7 15 TRBV5-4 CASSLPGQGSYEQYF
medium-sized TRBJ2-3 15 TRBV21-1 CASSKVPHYTDTQYF
medium-sized TRBJ2-5 14 TRBV20-1 CSAPRDHGQETQYF
medium-sized TRBJ2-7 18 TRBV4-2 CASSQGGNGRQGSGEQYF
. TRBJ2-7 16 TRBV29-1 CSVVRGCRCFISEQYF
. TRBJ2-1 14 TRBV12-3/TRBV12-4 CASSGDRFYNEQFF
. TRBJ1-2 17 TRBV4-1 CASSPPGTEGENGQCTF
medium-sized TRBJ1-2 16 TRBV29-1 CSVDAGHGWSNYGYTF
. TRBJ2-7 15 TRBV4-1 CASSQAAAESYEQYF
medium-sized TRBJ2-7 13 TRBV2 CASRGTDDYEQYF
medium-sized TRBJ2-3 16 TRBV18 CASSPRDRGSTDTQYF
medium-sized TRBJ2-1 17 TRBV7-3 CASSPSEAGGSYNEQFF
medium-sized TRBJ2-1 15 TRBV6-5 CASSPGTGSYNEQFF
medium-sized TRBJ2-5 17 TRBV11-2 CASSFNSDRGIQETQYF
. TRBJ1-6 15 TRBV12-5 CASGFGVPYNSPLHF
medium-sized TRBJ2-3 19 TRBV7-2 CASSPWPGLAGEPGDTQYF
medium-sized TRBJ2-1 12 TRBV6-2/TRBV6-3 CATSGGYNEQFF
medium-sized TRBJ2-1 15 TRBV27 CASSLSAGQYNEQFF
. TRBJ1-5 15 TRBV19 CASSSEGEINQPQHF
. TRBJ1-2 13 TRBV28 CASSSRTAYGYTF